The sequence of this TCR beta chain was determined in a study of blood T cell repertoires in COVID-19 (TCRdb year 2020). Background for the entire study: Samples covering the acute and convalescent phases of COVID-19 were provided by collaborators in the United States, Italy and Spain. The material from the prospective study consisted of cDNA or gDNA derived from T cells, B-cell-depleted T cells, or PBMCs. The samples were drawn from two sources: the first 160 participants of the ongoing ImmuneRACE study, and 1,254 subjects contributed by 6 global collaborators. Sample metadata almost always included a de-identified subject ID, COVID-19 status, age in years and sex. Deeply sampled blood TCRbeta repertoires from subjects exposed to, actively infected with, or recovered from COVID-19 were included in the dataset. A freely available public database, intended as a resource for researchers studying the immune response to SARS-CoV-2, is where the repertoires were released. Where HLA class I and class II types were available, the types were taken from metadata supplied by the sample provider, not from assay-based typing. Study-wide findings and limitations: Clinical and demographic metadata were provided uncurated, with the amount varying by source and participant.

Whole blood was collected in K2EDTA tubes by collaborating institutions according to the institutions' own protocols. For TCRbeta analysis, collaborators shipped samples as frozen whole blood, isolated PBMCs, or DNA extracted from either of those sample types. The immunoSEQ Assay, a bias-controlled multiplex PCR, was used to amplify TCRbeta CDR3 regions from genomic DNA. As for the authors' bioinformatics: Nucleated cell counts per sample were estimated from amplification of reference gene primers within the assay. To quantify the absolute abundance of each unique TCRbeta CDR3 rearrangement, sequence reads were collapsed and filtered. For each sample, productive Simpson clonality was calculated as the square root of Simpson's diversity index across productive rearrangements. The source is immuneACCESS, and TCRdb retained only in-frame sequences with V and J called. Part of the clones is not carried over; for the studies checked, unresolved V genes explain less than half of this, and the remainder is unexplained. The V and J calls and clone size are taken from that table; D and trimming were inferred from the DNA. This sample holds around 250,000 clones; over 75% were observed only once. Around 9.1% of the sample rests with the top ten.

The CDR3 sequence holds 15 residues, the cysteine and phenylalanine included. The kept DNA is CDR3 alone, 45 bases in frame from the first base. Based on the germline V gene, the CDR1 and CDR2 sequences are SNHLY and FYNNEI. Trimming takes 7 bases off V and 2 bases off J; junction bases not matched to a gene: 6. This clone was recorded once. Its antigen is still unknown. No much larger clone is present one base from it, and per-base qualities are unavailable. The chain uses TRBV2 and TRBJ2-1; the junction holds 9 bases that match TRBD1. The receptor's source is a human donor in a cohort sampled during active COVID-19. Input material: peripheral blood. CDR3 reads: CASTGTGQTYNEQFF. The DNA is as follows: TGTGCCAGCACCGGGACAGGGCAAACCTACAATGAGCAGTTCTTC.